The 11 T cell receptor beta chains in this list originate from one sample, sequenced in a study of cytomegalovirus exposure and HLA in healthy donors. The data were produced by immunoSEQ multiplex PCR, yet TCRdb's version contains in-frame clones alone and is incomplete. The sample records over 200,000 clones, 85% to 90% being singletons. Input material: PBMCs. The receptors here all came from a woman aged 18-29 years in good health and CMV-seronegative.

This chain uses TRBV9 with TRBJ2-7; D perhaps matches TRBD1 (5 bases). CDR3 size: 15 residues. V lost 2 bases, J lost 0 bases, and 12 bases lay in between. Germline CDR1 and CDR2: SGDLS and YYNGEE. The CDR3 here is CASSVNPGPSYEQYF. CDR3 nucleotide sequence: TGTGCCAGCAGCGTTAATCCAGGGCCCTCCTACGAGCAGTACTTC.

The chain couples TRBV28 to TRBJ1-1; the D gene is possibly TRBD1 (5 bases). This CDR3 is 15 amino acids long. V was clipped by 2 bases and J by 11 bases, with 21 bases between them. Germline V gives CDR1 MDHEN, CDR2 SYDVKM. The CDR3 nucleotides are TGTGCCAGCAGTTTAAACCCCGGGGAGGGGATAAGGGCTTTCTTT. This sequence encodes CASSLNPGEGIRAFF.

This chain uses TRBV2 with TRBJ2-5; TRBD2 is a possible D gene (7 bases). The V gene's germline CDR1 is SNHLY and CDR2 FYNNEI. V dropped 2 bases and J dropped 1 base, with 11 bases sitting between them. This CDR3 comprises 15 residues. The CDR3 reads CASSESGTSQETQYF. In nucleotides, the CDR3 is TGTGCCAGCAGTGAAAGCGGGACATCCCAAGAGACCCAGTACTTC.

The CDR3 sequence: CSVEESQRDGYTF. The CDR3 coding sequence is TGCAGCGTTGAAGAAAGCCAACGGGATGGCTACACCTTC. The chain employs TRBV29-1 and TRBJ1-2; no firm D call. The CDR3 spans 13 residues. CDR1 is SQVTM, CDR2 ANQGSEA, per germline. The germline V and J ends were trimmed by 0 bases and 6 bases, with 11 bases remaining between them.

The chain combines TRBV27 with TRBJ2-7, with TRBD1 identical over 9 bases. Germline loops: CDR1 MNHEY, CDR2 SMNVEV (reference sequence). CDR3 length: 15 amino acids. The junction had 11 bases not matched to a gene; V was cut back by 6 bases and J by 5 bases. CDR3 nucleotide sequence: TGTGCCAGCAGCTTCGACCGGGACAGGGTTGACGAGCAGTACTTC. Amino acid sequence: CASSFDRDRVDEQYF.

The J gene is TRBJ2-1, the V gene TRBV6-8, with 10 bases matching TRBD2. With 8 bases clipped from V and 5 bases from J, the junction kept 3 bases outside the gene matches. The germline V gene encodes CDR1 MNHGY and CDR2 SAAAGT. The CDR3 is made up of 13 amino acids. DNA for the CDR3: TGTGCCAGCGGGACTAGCGAAAACAATGAGCAGTTCTTC. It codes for CASGTSENNEQFF.

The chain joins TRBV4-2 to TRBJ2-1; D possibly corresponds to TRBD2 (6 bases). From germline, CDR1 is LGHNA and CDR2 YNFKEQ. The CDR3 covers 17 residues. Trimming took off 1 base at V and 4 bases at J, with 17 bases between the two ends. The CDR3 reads CASSQALATDSYNEQFF. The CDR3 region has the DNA TGTGCCAGCAGCCAAGCGCTAGCGACCGACTCTTACAATGAGCAGTTCTTC.

Here the CDR3 reads CASSVALAGVGEQYF. DNA for the CDR3: TGTGCCAGCAGCGTCGCACTAGCGGGAGTCGGCGAGCAGTACTTC. This chain links TRBV9 with TRBJ2-7; 11 bases align to TRBD2. CDR3 size: 15 residues. The J segment lost 6 bases and the V segment lost 2 bases, leaving 7 bases of the junction unmatched. In germline, CDR1 is SGDLS, CDR2 YYNGEE.

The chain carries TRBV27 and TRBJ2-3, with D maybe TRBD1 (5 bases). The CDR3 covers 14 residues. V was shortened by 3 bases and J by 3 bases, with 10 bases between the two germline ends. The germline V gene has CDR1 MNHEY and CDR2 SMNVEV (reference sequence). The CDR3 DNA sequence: TGTGCCAGCAGTTTGGGGCAGGAAACAGATACGCAGTATTTT. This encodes CASSLGQETDTQYF.

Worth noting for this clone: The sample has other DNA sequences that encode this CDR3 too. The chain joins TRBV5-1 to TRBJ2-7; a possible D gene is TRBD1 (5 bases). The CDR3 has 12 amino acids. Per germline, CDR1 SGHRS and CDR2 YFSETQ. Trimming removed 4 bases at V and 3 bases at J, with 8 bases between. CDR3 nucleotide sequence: TGCGCCAGCAGCACAGGTAGCTACGAGCAGTACTTC. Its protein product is CASSTGSYEQYF. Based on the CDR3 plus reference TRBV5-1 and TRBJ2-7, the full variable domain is KAGVTQTPRYLIKTRGQQVTLSCSPISGHRSVSWYQQTPGQGLQFLFEYFSETQRNKGNFPGRFSGRQFSNSRSEMNVSTLELGDSALYLCASSTGSYEQYFGPGTRLTVT.

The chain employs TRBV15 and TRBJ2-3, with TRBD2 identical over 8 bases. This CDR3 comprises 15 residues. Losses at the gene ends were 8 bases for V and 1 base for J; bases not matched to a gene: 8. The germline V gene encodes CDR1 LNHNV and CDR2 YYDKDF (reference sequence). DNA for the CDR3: TGTGCCACCTCCGAGTTGCGGGGGGGCACAGATACGCAGTATTTT. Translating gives CATSELRGGTDTQYF.